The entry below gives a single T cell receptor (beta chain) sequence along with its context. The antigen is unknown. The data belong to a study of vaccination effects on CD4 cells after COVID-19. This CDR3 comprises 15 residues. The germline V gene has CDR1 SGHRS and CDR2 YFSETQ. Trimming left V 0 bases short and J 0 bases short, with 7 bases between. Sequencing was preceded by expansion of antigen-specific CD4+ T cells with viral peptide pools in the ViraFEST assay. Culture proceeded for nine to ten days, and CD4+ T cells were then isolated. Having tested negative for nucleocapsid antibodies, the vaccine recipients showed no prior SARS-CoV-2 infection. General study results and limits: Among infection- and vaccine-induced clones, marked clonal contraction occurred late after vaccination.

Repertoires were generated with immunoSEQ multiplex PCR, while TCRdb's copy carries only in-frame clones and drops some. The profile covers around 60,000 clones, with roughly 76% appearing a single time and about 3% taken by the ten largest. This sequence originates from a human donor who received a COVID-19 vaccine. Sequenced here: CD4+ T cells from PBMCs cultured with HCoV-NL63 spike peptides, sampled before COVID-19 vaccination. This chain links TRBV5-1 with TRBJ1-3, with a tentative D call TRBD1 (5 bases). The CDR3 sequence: CASSLDRTSGNTIYF. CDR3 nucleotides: TGCGCCAGCAGCTTGGACAGGACCTCTGGAAACACCATATATTTT. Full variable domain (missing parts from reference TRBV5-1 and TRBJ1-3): KAGVTQTPRYLIKTRGQQVTLSCSPISGHRSVSWYQQTPGQGLQFLFEYFSETQRNKGNFPGRFSGRQFSNSRSEMNVSTLELGDSALYLCASSLDRTSGNTIYFGEGSWLTVV.